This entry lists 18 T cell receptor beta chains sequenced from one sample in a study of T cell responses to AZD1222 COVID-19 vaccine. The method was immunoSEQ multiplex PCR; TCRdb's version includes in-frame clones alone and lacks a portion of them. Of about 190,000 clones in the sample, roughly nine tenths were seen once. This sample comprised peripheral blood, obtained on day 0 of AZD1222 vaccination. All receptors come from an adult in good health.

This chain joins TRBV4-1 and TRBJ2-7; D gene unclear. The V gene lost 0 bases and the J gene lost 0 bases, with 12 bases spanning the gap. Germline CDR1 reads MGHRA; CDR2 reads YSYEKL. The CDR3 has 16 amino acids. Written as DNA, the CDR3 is TGCGCCAGCAGCCAAGATCTTGGAGAAAGCTCCTACGAGCAGTACTTC. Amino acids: CASSQDLGESSYEQYF.

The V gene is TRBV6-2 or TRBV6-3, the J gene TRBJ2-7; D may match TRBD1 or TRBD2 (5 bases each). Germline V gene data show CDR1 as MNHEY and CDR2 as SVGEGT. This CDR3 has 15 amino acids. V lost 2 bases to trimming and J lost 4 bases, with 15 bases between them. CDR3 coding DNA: TGTGCCAGCAGTTACCCACAGCAGGGACCATACGAGCAGTACTTC. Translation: CASSYPQQGPYEQYF.

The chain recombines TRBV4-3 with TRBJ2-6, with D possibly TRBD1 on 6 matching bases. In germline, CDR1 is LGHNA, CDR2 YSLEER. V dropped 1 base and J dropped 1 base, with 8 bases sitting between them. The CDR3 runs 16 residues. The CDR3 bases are TGCGCCAGCAGCCAAGCTACAGGGTCTGGGGCCAACGTCCTGACTTTC. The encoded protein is CASSQATGSGANVLTF.

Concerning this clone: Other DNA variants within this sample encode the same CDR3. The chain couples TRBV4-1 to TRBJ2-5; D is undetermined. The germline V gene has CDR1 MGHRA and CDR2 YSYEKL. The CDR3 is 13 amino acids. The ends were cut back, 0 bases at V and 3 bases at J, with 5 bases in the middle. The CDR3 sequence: CASSQDLEETQYF. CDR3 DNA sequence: TGCGCCAGCAGCCAAGACCTGGAAGAGACCCAGTACTTC.

The CDR3 loop is CASSARGFGYQPQHF. The CDR3 region has the DNA TGTGCCAGCAGTGCGAGGGGTTTTGGGTATCAGCCCCAGCATTTT. V gene TRBV28 combines with J gene TRBJ1-5, with a possible D match to TRBD1 (5 bases). CDR1 is MDHEN, CDR2 SYDVKM, per germline. V was shortened by 5 bases and J by 5 bases, with 16 bases between the two germline ends. This CDR3 is built from 15 residues.

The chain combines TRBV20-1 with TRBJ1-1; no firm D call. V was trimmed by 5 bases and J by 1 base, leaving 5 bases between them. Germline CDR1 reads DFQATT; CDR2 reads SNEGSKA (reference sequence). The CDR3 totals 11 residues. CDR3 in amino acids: CSADTNTEAFF. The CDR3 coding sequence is TGCAGTGCTGACACGAACACTGAAGCTTTCTTT.

This chain's CDR3 is CASSGGSWETQYF. In DNA form, the CDR3 reads TGTGCCAGCAGTGGGGGGTCATGGGAGACCCAGTACTTC. The chain recombines TRBV27 with TRBJ2-5; D might be TRBD2 (6 bases). The CDR3 contains 13 residues. Germline-derived CDR1 and CDR2 are MNHEY and SMNVEV (reference sequence). The V gene lost 5 bases and the J gene lost 5 bases, with 12 bases spanning the gap.

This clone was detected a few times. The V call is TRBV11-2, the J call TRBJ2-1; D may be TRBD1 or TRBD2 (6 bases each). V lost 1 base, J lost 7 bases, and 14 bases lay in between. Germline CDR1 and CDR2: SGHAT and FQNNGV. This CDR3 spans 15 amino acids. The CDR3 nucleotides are TGTGCCAGCAGCTTAGCCGGGGGCTTCTTGAATGAGCAGTTCTTC. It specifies CASSLAGGFLNEQFF. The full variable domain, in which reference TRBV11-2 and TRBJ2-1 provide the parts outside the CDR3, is EAGVAQSPRYKIIEKRQSVAFWCNPISGHATLYWYQQILGQGPKLLIQFQNNGVVDDSQLPKDRFSAERLKGVDSTLKIQPAKLEDSAVYLCASSLAGGFLNEQFFGPGTRLTVL.

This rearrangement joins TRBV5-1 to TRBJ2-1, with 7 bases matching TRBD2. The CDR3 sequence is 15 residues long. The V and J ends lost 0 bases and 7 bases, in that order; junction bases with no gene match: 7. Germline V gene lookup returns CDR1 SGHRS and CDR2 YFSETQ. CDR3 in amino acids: CASSLVGEGSNEQFF. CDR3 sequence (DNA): TGCGCCAGCAGCTTGGTCGGGGAGGGAAGTAATGAGCAGTTCTTC.

CDR3 region: CASSIAGVIQYF. The CDR3 bases are TGTGCCAGTAGTATAGCGGGTGTCATTCAGTACTTC. The V and J genes are TRBV19 and TRBJ2-4; no definite D call. CDR3 size: 12 residues. Germline CDR1 reads LNHDA; CDR2 reads SQIVND (reference sequence). The V gene lost 1 base and the J gene lost 9 bases, with 7 bases spanning the gap.

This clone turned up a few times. The DNA for the CDR3 is TGTGCCAGCAGTTACACTCGGTTCGGGGGGGAGATCTACGAGCAGTACGTC. This encodes CASSYTRFGGEIYEQYV. The chain combines TRBV6-2 or TRBV6-3 with TRBJ2-7; 8 positions agree with TRBD2. The V gene end was trimmed by 2 bases and the J gene end by 3 bases; junction bases not matched to a gene: 12. Germline V gene data show CDR1 as MNHEY and CDR2 as SVGEGT. The length of the CDR3 is 17 residues.

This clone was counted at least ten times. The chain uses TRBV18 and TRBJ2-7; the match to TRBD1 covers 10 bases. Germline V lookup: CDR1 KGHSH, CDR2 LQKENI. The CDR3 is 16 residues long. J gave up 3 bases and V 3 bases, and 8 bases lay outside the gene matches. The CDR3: CASSPAGTGVLYEQYF. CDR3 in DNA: TGTGCCAGCTCACCGGCCGGGACAGGGGTTCTCTACGAGCAGTACTTC.

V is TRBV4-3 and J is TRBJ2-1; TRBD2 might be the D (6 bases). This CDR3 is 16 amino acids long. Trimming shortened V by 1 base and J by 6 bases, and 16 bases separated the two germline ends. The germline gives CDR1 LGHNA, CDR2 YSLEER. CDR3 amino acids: CASSQAVSRRVNEQFF. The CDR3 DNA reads TGCGCCAGCAGCCAAGCTGTATCAAGGAGGGTCAATGAGCAGTTCTTC.

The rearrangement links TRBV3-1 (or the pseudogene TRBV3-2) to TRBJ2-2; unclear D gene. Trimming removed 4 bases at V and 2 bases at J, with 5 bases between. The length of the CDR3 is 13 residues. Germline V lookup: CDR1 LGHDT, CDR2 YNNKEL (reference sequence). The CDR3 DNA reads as TGTGCCAGCAGCCGAATAAACACCGGGGAGCTGTTTTTT. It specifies CASSRINTGELFF.

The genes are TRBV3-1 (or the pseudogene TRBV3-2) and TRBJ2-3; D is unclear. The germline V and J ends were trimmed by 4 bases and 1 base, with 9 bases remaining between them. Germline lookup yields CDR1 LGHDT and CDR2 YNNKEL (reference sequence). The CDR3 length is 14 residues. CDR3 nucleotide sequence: TGTGCCAGCAGCCCGGGTTTTGGCACAGATACGCAGTATTTT. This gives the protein CASSPGFGTDTQYF.

The CDR3 DNA follows: TGTGCCAGCAGGGAGGGACAGATCTATGGCTACACCTTC. Protein sequence: CASREGQIYGYTF. This chain uses TRBV12-3 or TRBV12-4 with TRBJ1-2; 7 bases are a match to TRBD1. Trimming took 6 bases from V and 4 from J; bases not matched to a gene: 5. CDR3 length equals 13 residues.

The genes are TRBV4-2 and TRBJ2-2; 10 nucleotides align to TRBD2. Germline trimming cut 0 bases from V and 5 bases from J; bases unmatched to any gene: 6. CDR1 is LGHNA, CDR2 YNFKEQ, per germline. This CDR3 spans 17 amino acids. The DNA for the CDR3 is TGTGCCAGCAGCCAAGACCCAAGCGGGGGGGCAACCGGGGAGCTGTTTTTT. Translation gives CASSQDPSGGATGELFF.

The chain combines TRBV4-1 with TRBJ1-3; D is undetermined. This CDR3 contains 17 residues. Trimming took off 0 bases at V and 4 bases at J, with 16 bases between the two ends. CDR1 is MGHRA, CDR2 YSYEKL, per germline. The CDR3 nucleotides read TGCGCCAGCAGCCAAGAGTCGTGGGTGAGAGAAGGAAACACCATATATTTT. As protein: CASSQESWVREGNTIYF.